The 16 T cell receptor beta chains listed next were all sequenced from one sample in a study of OX40 agonist ivuxolimab in advanced cancers. Assay used: immunoSEQ multiplex PCR; TCRdb lists only in-frame clones, some missing. The sample yields roughly 68,000 clones, under 95% seen once. The starting material was CD4+ or CD8+ T cells sorted from blood, obtained in a trial of the OX40 agonist ivuxolimab. The receptors here all came from an adult with an advanced solid tumor such as melanoma, head and neck, liver or kidney cancer.

The CDR3 is CASSLRGQLEKLFF. In nucleotides, the CDR3 is TGTGCCAGCAGTTTGAGGGGCCAACTTGAAAAACTGTTTTTT. V is TRBV6-1 and J is TRBJ1-4; a weak D match, TRBD1 (5 bases). Trimming removed 5 bases at V and 7 bases at J, with 14 bases between. Germline values: CDR1 MNHNS, CDR2 SASEGT. The CDR3 covers 14 residues.

The J gene is TRBJ2-1, the V gene TRBV27; D might be TRBD1 (5 bases). The V end lost 3 bases, the J end lost 0 bases, and 18 bases lay between the germline ends. Per the germline V gene, CDR1 is MNHEY and CDR2 is SMNVEV (reference sequence). This CDR3 region has 18 residues. The CDR3 coding sequence is TGTGCCAGCAGTTTTAGGTGGGGCCTCCCGAGCTCCTACAATGAGCAGTTCTTC. Its translation: CASSFRWGLPSSYNEQFF.

The V call is TRBV30, the J call TRBJ1-2; maybe TRBD1 (6 bases). V lost 2 bases and J lost 1, with 17 bases in between. There are 16 residues in the CDR3. The V gene's germline CDR1 is GTSNPN and CDR2 SVGIG (reference sequence). The CDR3 bases are TGTGCCTGGAGTAACCCCGACAGGCCCCATAACTATGGCTACACCTTC. It specifies CAWSNPDRPHNYGYTF.

The chain is built from TRBV7-8 and TRBJ2-1; 10 bases align to TRBD2. Germline CDR1 is SGHVS and CDR2 is FQNEAQ. This CDR3 is built from 15 residues. V lost 5 bases to trimming and J lost 8 bases; unmatched junction nucleotides: 9. CDR3 in amino acids: CASSQGLAGVDEQFF. The DNA for the CDR3 is TGTGCCAGCAGCCAGGGCCTAGCGGGAGTCGATGAGCAGTTCTTC.

This chain joins TRBV6-1 and TRBJ1-2, with 7 bases that match TRBD1. Germline trimming cut 2 bases from V and 2 bases from J; bases unmatched to any gene: 2. The CDR3 consists of 14 residues. The germline gives CDR1 MNHNS, CDR2 SASEGT. The CDR3 loop reads CASSESDRNYGYTF. The DNA of the CDR3 is TGTGCCAGCAGTGAATCGGACAGGAACTATGGCTACACCTTC.

The rearrangement uses TRBV14 and TRBJ2-7; TRBD1 matches 7 bases. Germline CDR1 and CDR2: SGHDN and FVKESK. The V gene end was trimmed by 6 bases and the J gene end by 4 bases; junction bases not matched to a gene: 6. The CDR3 has 13 amino acids. In DNA, the CDR3 is TGTGCCAGCAGTCGGGACAGCGTTTACGAGCAGTACTTC. Translating it yields CASSRDSVYEQYF.

This chain joins TRBV10-1 and TRBJ1-4; 7 bases are a match to TRBD1. J was trimmed by 7 bases and V by 4 bases; bases with no gene match: 3. There are 13 residues in the CDR3. CDR1 is WNHNN and CDR2 is SYGVQD in the germline V gene (reference sequence). CDR3 in amino acids: CASSVGTAEKLFF. The CDR3, as DNA: TGCGCCAGCAGTGTTGGGACAGCTGAAAAACTGTTTTTT.

The chain links TRBV7-3 to TRBJ2-6; no clear D gene. Germline V lookup: CDR1 SGHTA, CDR2 FQGTGA. With 5 bases removed from V and 0 bases from J, the gap between germline ends came to 11 bases. The CDR3 has 16 residues. CDR3 sequence: CASSPRLSSGANVLTF. As DNA, the CDR3 is TGTGCCAGCAGCCCAAGACTCTCCTCTGGGGCCAACGTCCTGACTTTC.

This clone was detected once. V and J are TRBV10-3 and TRBJ2-7, with D tentatively TRBD2 (5 bases). The germline V gene has CDR1 ENHRY and CDR2 SYGVKD. The CDR3 runs to 12 residues. Trimming removed 8 bases at V and 5 bases at J, with 13 bases between. The CDR3 spells CAIESGSDEQYF. The CDR3 coding sequence is TGTGCCATCGAATCGGGGTCGGACGAGCAGTACTTC.

This rearrangement joins TRBV5-6 to TRBJ1-3; no clear D. CDR3 length: 15 amino acids. Between the trimmed V and J ends, which lost 1 base and 0 bases, there was a span of 8 bases. Germline V lookup: CDR1 SGHDT, CDR2 YYEEEE. The CDR3 nucleotides are TGTGCCAGCAGCTTGCAGGCGAACTCTGGAAACACCATATATTTT. Its protein product is CASSLQANSGNTIYF.

The sample holds one count of this clone. The chain couples TRBV10-3 to TRBJ2-3; the match to TRBD2 covers 9 bases. Germline V gives CDR1 ENHRY, CDR2 SYGVKD. This CDR3 region has 12 residues. With V trimmed by 8 bases and J by 3 bases, 0 bases remained unmatched. CDR3 DNA sequence: TGTGCCATCGGACTAGCGACAGATACGCAGTATTTT. Amino acids: CAIGLATDTQYF.

This sequence joins TRBV11-1 and TRBJ2-5; the D gene could be TRBD1 or TRBD2 (5 bases each). V was pared by 0 bases and J by 13 bases, with 12 bases between. The CDR3 runs to 12 residues. Per the germline V gene, CDR1 is SGHAT and CDR2 is FQDESV (reference sequence). DNA of the CDR3: TGTGCCAGCAGCTTAGCCGGGACGCTCCCGTACTTC. Protein sequence: CASSLAGTLPYF.

The CDR3 bases are TGTGCCAGCTCACCACCCGCGGCAGCTACCGGGGAGCTGTTTTTT. Its translation is CASSPPAAATGELFF. The chain uses TRBV18 and TRBJ2-2, with D hard to call. Deletions cut 0 bases from V and 5 bases from J, with 10 bases between. The CDR3 sequence is 15 residues long. In germline, CDR1 is KGHSH, CDR2 LQKENI.

This clone has a single count. This chain uses TRBV2 with TRBJ2-7; 7 bases map to TRBD1. V dropped 5 bases and J dropped 1; count of bases not matched to a gene: 5. Germline lookup yields CDR1 SNHLY and CDR2 FYNNEI. This CDR3 region has 14 residues. CDR3 region: CASSQTGQSYEQYF. The CDR3 region has the DNA TGTGCCAGCAGTCAGACAGGGCAGTCCTACGAGCAGTACTTC.

The chain couples TRBV30 to TRBJ2-1; 11 nucleotides align to TRBD2. J was trimmed by 8 bases and V by 2 bases; bases with no gene match: 8. The CDR3 sequence is 15 residues long. Germline assignment: CDR1 GTSNPN and CDR2 SVGIG (reference sequence). This chain's CDR3 is CAWSSGTSGSYEQFF. Here the CDR3 DNA reads TGTGCCTGGAGTTCGGGTACTAGCGGGAGCTATGAGCAGTTCTTC.

V usage is TRBV30 and J usage is TRBJ2-3; 8 positions agree with TRBD2. Per the germline V gene, CDR1 is GTSNPN and CDR2 is SVGIG (reference sequence). The V and J ends lost 0 bases and 4 bases, in that order; junction bases with no gene match: 6. The CDR3 is made up of 15 amino acids. CDR3 DNA sequence: TGTGCCTGGAGTGTCGGGGGGGCCCGTTCAGATACGCAGTATTTT. The encoded protein is CAWSVGGARSDTQYF.